This TCR beta chain stems from a study of T cell clones after liver transplantation. Study at large: Third-party-reactive TCRbeta sequences from pre-transplant mixed lymphocyte reactions served as antigen-independent comparators. Findings of the study overall: A significant post-transplant drop in circulating graft-donor-reactive CD4 TCRbeta sequences occurred in most of the 8 subjects.

A note on this clone: Its antigen is currently unknown.

The table came from immunoSEQ multiplex PCR; TCRdb's copy has only in-frame clones and leaves some out. The repertoire holds some 33,000 clones, around 94% seen once, with roughly 26% in the top ten. Sorting of unstimulated PBMCs yielded separate CD3+CD4+ and CD3+CD8+ fractions. This specimen consisted of CD8+ T cells from blood, obtained 12 months after liver transplant. This TCR came from a human patient who received a liver transplant. Part of the T cells may come from the graft donor.

CDR3 coding DNA: TGCAGCGTTGCTTGGGGGGTCAACAATGAGCAGTTCTTC. Encoded protein: CSVAWGVNNEQFF. The chain couples TRBV29-1 to TRBJ2-1; weak D call: TRBD2 (6 bases). Trimming left V 4 bases short and J 5 bases short, with 12 bases between. The germline CDR1 and CDR2 sequences are SQVTM and ANQGSEA. The CDR3 spans 13 residues.